The next 22 T cell receptor beta chains were all read from a single sample in a study of blood T cell repertoires in COVID-19. Sequencing was performed with immunoSEQ multiplex PCR; in TCRdb, only in-frame clones are kept and a portion is missing. The sample consists of roughly 100,000 clones, approximately 86% of them appearing once. Sequencing was performed on peripheral blood. The receptors stem from a man aged 50 or older with active or convalescent COVID-19.

The chain recombines TRBV13 with TRBJ2-7; D unclear. This CDR3 comprises 14 residues. CDR1 is PRHDT and CDR2 is FYEKMQ in the germline V gene (reference sequence). V gave up 0 bases and J gave up 3 bases, with 9 bases separating them. The CDR3 DNA reads TGTGCCAGCAGCTTAGGCAGGCCTAACTACGAGCAGTACGTC. Protein sequence: CASSLGRPNYEQYV.

This sequence joins TRBV2 and TRBJ1-4; possibly TRBD1 for D (5 bases). Germline loops: CDR1 SNHLY, CDR2 FYNNEI. Trimming pared 7 bases from V and 2 bases from J, leaving 14 bases between. The CDR3 runs to 15 residues. DNA for the CDR3: TGTGCCAGCACCCTCCAGGGTATCACTAATGAAAAACTGTTTTTT. It specifies CASTLQGITNEKLFF.

The chain couples TRBV6-5 to TRBJ1-1; maybe TRBD1 (6 bases). The CDR3 length is 15 residues. The V end was cut by 6 bases, the J end by 4 bases, with 18 bases between. Germline assignment: CDR1 MNHEY and CDR2 SVGAGI. This CDR3 reads CASSPQGSEGTEAFF. The CDR3, as DNA: TGTGCCAGCAGCCCACAGGGTTCCGAGGGCACTGAAGCTTTCTTT.

This rearrangement joins TRBV19 to TRBJ2-1; weak D call: TRBD2 (9 bases). From germline, CDR1 is LNHDA and CDR2 SQIVND (reference sequence). V was clipped by 9 bases and J by 4 bases, with 37 bases between them. CDR3 length: 21 residues. The CDR3 DNA is TGTGCCAGCCCGGGACAGGTCTTCAGCGGGGGGCCGATCGAGGTTTACAATGAGCAGTTCTTC. Its protein is CASPGQVFSGGPIEVYNEQFF.

V usage is TRBV18 and J usage is TRBJ2-2, with 11 bases lining up with TRBD2. The ends lost 3 bases at V and 4 bases at J; junction bases unmatched: 4. CDR3 size: 16 residues. The germline V gene has CDR1 KGHSH and CDR2 LQKENI. Here the CDR3 DNA reads TGTGCCAGCTCACCTCCGACTAGCGGGGCCACCGGGGAGCTGTTTTTT. Protein: CASSPPTSGATGELFF.

This clone was recorded once. V is TRBV10-3 and J is TRBJ2-5, with D tentatively TRBD2 (6 bases). In germline, CDR1 is ENHRY, CDR2 SYGVKD. The germline V and J ends were trimmed by 2 bases and 4 bases, with 11 bases remaining between them. The CDR3 is 14 residues long. DNA of the CDR3: TGTGCCATCAGTGAGGGACTGGGAGGAGAGACCCAGTACTTC. Its translation is CAISEGLGGETQYF.

A single count supports this clone. V is TRBV5-1 and J is TRBJ2-5, with 7 nucleotides matching TRBD1. The CDR3 has 15 residues. The trim removed 4 bases at V and 2 bases at J, leaving 8 bases unmatched. In germline, CDR1 is SGHRS, CDR2 YFSETQ. The CDR3 region has the DNA TGCGCCAGCAGCATGGACAGGCCCCCACAAGAGACCCAGTACTTC. Translating it yields CASSMDRPPQETQYF.

The J gene is TRBJ2-1, the V gene TRBV5-4, with 13 nucleotides matching TRBD2. The germline V gene has CDR1 SGHNT and CDR2 YYREEE (reference sequence). V lost 5 bases and J lost 10; bases outside the gene matches: 9. There are 15 residues in the CDR3. The CDR3 loop reads CASSLLAGGLQEQFF. DNA for the CDR3: TGTGCCAGCAGTTTACTAGCGGGGGGGCTACAGGAGCAGTTCTTC. Drawing the rest from reference TRBV5-4 and TRBJ2-1, the complete variable domain is ETGVTQSPTHLIKTRGQQVTLRCSSQSGHNTVSWYQQALGQGPQFIFQYYREEENGRGNFPPRFSGLQFPNYSSELNVNALELDDSALYLCASSLLAGGLQEQFFGPGTRLTVL.

The sample holds one count of this clone. CDR3 sequence reads: CAWREGTEFSQPQHF. The CDR3 bases are TGTGCCTGGAGGGAGGGGACGGAATTTTCTCAGCCCCAGCATTTT. The rearrangement uses TRBV30 and TRBJ1-5; tentatively, D is TRBD1 (5 bases). The V end lost 3 bases, the J end lost 6 bases, and 18 bases lay between the germline ends. The CDR3 is made up of 15 amino acids. CDR1 GTSNPN and CDR2 SVGIG come from the germline V gene (reference sequence). Filled out from reference TRBV30 and TRBJ1-5, the complete variable domain reads SQTIHQWPATLVQPVGSPLSLECTVEGTSNPNLYWYRQAAGRGLQLLFYSVGIGQISSEVPQNLSASRPQDRQFILSSKKLLLSDSGFYLCAWREGTEFSQPQHFGDGTRLSIL.

The rearrangement links TRBV6-6 to TRBJ1-4, with D tentatively TRBD1 (6 bases). The V end lost 7 bases, the J end lost 8 bases, and 17 bases lay between the germline ends. CDR1 MNHNY and CDR2 SVGAGI come from the germline V gene (reference sequence). CDR3 length: 14 amino acids. In DNA form, the CDR3 reads TGTGCCAGCAAATTCAGGGGTTGGGAGGAAAAACTGTTTTTT. As protein: CASKFRGWEEKLFF.

V is TRBV6-5 and J is TRBJ1-4; TRBD1 might be the D (6 bases). The CDR3 contains 15 residues. Germline assignment: CDR1 MNHEY and CDR2 SVGAGI. Trimming pared 6 bases from V and 8 bases from J, leaving 19 bases between. Here the CDR3 reads CASSILGGGREKLFF. The DNA for the CDR3 is TGTGCCAGCAGCATACTGGGGGGGGGCAGGGAAAAACTGTTTTTT.

This clone came up once. This chain links TRBV7-2 with TRBJ2-3; 8 nucleotides align to TRBD2. Trimming removed 0 bases from V and 4 bases from J; junction bases left unmatched: 6. CDR3 size: 16 residues. The germline V gene encodes CDR1 SGHTA and CDR2 FQGNSA. DNA for the CDR3: TGTGCCAGCAGCTTAGCCGGGGGGGGGCCCCCAGATACGCAGTATTTT. Translating gives CASSLAGGGPPDTQYF. The entire variable domain, with the rest obtained from reference TRBV7-2 and TRBJ2-3, is as follows: GAGVSQSPSNKVTEKGKDVELRCDPISGHTALYWYRQSLGQGLEFLIYFQGNSAPDKSGLPSDRFSAERTGGSVSTLTIQRTQQEDSAVYLCASSLAGGGPPDTQYFGPGTRLTVL.

This clone was seen only a few times. The chain recombines TRBV19 with TRBJ1-1; 8 bases fit TRBD1. The length of the CDR3 is 14 residues. CDR1 is LNHDA and CDR2 is SQIVND in the germline V gene (reference sequence). Unmatched junction bases numbered 4, after V lost 3 bases and J lost 4 bases. The CDR3 DNA is TGTGCCAGTAGTATGGACAGGGAGAGCACTGAAGCTTTCTTT. Amino acid sequence: CASSMDRESTEAFF.

The rearrangement joins TRBV3-1 (or the pseudogene TRBV3-2) to TRBJ2-7; 10 bases fit TRBD1. The junction had 6 bases not matched to a gene; V was cut back by 4 bases and J by 6 bases. CDR3 length: 14 amino acids. CDR1 is LGHDT and CDR2 is YNNKEL in the germline V gene (reference sequence). CDR3 nucleotide sequence: TGTGCCAGCAGCCCCCGACAGGGGGCGGGCGAGCAGTACTTC. Translation: CASSPRQGAGEQYF.

V gene TRBV28 combines with J gene TRBJ2-7; a weak D match, TRBD2 (5 bases). The CDR3 spans 12 residues. Germline lookup yields CDR1 MDHEN and CDR2 SYDVKM. V was pared by 5 bases and J by 6 bases, with 11 bases between. CDR3 DNA sequence: TGTGCCAGCAGTCTCCCTGGACTCGAGCAGTACGTC. This encodes CASSLPGLEQYV.

The chain couples TRBV6-5 to TRBJ1-1, with D unclear. CDR1 is MNHEY and CDR2 is SVGAGI in the germline V gene. CDR3 size: 15 residues. Trimming removed 6 bases at V and 4 bases at J, with 18 bases between. The CDR3 protein is CASSPPTPSSTEAFF. The CDR3 region has the DNA TGTGCCAGCAGCCCACCAACTCCTAGCAGCACTGAAGCTTTCTTT.

This chain links TRBV24-1 with TRBJ2-7; a weak D match, TRBD1 (6 bases). From germline, CDR1 is KGHDR and CDR2 SFDVKD. V was trimmed by 5 bases and J by 3 bases, leaving 16 bases between them. The CDR3 loop spans 15 amino acids. CDR3 residues: CATSGAQAQGYEQYF. The CDR3 DNA is TGTGCCACCAGTGGAGCCCAGGCACAGGGCTACGAGCAGTACTTC.

The J gene is TRBJ2-3, the V gene TRBV2, with 10 bases identical to TRBD1. The CDR3 contains 16 residues. The V and J ends lost 5 bases and 4 bases, in that order; junction bases with no gene match: 9. Germline V lookup: CDR1 SNHLY, CDR2 FYNNEI. The chain's CDR3 is CASSFTGTGVADTQYF. CDR3 bases: TGTGCCAGCAGTTTCACCGGGACAGGGGTGGCAGATACGCAGTATTTT.

The gene calls are TRBV30 and TRBJ1-2; no reliable D call. The germline V gene has CDR1 GTSNPN and CDR2 SVGIG (reference sequence). The CDR3 is made up of 13 amino acids. Trimming stripped 0 bases from V and 8 bases from J, with 13 bases between. The CDR3 region is CAWSVEGTSGYTF. The CDR3, as DNA: TGTGCCTGGAGTGTAGAGGGTACGTCCGGCTACACCTTC.

CDR3 coding DNA: TGTGCCAGCAGCTTACTTAGCGGGGGAGAGACCCAGTACTTC. Residues: CASSLLSGGETQYF. V usage is TRBV11-2 and J usage is TRBJ2-5; 9 bases match TRBD2. This CDR3 is built from 14 residues. Germline V gives CDR1 SGHAT, CDR2 FQNNGV. Unmatched junction bases numbered 2, after V lost 2 bases and J lost 4 bases.

This sequence joins TRBV10-1 and TRBJ1-5; TRBD1 is a possible D gene (5 bases). This CDR3 has 13 residues. V lost 8 bases, J lost 3 bases, and 11 bases lay in between. The germline gives CDR1 WNHNN, CDR2 SYGVQD (reference sequence). CDR3 loop: CASRGINNQPQHF. CDR3 sequence (DNA): TGCGCCAGCCGGGGGATAAACAATCAGCCCCAGCATTTT.

The chain joins TRBV7-7 to TRBJ2-2; D unresolved. Germline V gene data show CDR1 as SSHAT and CDR2 as FNYEAQ (reference sequence). Trimming left V 8 bases short and J 0 bases short, with 10 bases between. The length of the CDR3 is 14 residues. DNA of the CDR3: TGTGCCAGCCGCGAGGCAACGAACACCGGGGAGCTGTTTTTT. The encoded protein is CASREATNTGELFF.